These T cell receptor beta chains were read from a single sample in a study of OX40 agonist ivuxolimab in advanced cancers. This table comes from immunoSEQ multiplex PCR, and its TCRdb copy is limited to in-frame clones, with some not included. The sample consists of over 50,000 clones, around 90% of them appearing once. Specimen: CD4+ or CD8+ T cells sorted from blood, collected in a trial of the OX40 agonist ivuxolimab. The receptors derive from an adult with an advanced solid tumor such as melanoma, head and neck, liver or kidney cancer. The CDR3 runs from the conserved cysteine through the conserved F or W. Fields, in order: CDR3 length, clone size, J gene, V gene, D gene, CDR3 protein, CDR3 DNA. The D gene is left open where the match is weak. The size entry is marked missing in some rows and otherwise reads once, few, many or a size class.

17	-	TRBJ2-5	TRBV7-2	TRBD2	CASSITSGTSGQETQYF	TGTGCCAGCAGCATAACCTCCGGGACTAGCGGCCAAGAGACCCAGTACTTC
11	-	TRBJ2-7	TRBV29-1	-	CSVGGVHEQYF	TGCAGCGTTGGGGGTGTCCACGAGCAGTACTTC
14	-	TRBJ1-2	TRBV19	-	CASSIGDTGYGYTF	TGTGCCAGTAGTATAGGGGATACTGGCTATGGCTACACCTTC
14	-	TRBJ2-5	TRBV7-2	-	CASTPWPMRETQYF	TGTGCCAGCACCCCATGGCCAATGAGGGAGACCCAGTACTTC
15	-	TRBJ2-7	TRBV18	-	CASSPPARGAYEQYF	TGTGCCAGCTCACCACCTGCCAGGGGGGCATACGAGCAGTACTTC
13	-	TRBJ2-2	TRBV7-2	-	CASTGLPAGELFF	TGTGCCAGCACCGGCCTACCAGCCGGGGAGCTGTTTTTT
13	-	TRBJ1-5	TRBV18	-	CASSPDRNQPQHF	TGTGCCAGCTCCCCCGACAGGAATCAGCCCCAGCATTTT
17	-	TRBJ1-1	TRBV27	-	CASSFGRKGRGGFEAFF	TGTGCCAGCAGTTTTGGTAGGAAGGGCCGGGGTGGCTTTGAAGCTTTCTTT
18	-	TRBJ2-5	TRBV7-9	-	CASSLGLTSANGQETQYF	TGTGCCAGCAGCCTTGGACTAACGTCGGCAAACGGCCAAGAGACCCAGTACTTC
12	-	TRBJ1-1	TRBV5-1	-	CASRQPNTEAFF	TGCGCCAGCAGACAGCCTAACACTGAAGCTTTCTTT
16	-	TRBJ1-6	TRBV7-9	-	CASSTNLMVTNSPLHF	TGTGCCAGCAGTACCAATTTGATGGTAACCAATTCACCCCTCCACTTT
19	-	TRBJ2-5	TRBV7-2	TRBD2	CASSMGLAGGPRAGETQYF	TGTGCCAGCAGCATGGGACTAGCGGGAGGGCCTCGCGCGGGGGAGACCCAGTACTTC
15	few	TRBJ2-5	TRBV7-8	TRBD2	CASSSLGTRQETQYF	TGTGCCAGCAGCTCATTAGGGACTAGACAAGAGACCCAGTACTTC